This entry concerns a single T cell receptor beta chain. Assay used: immunoSEQ multiplex PCR; TCRdb lists only in-frame clones, some missing. The top ten clones hold around 0.38% of a sample with about 2.3 million clones, roughly 92% of them seen once. This entry is derived from a study of shared clonotypes between healthy human individuals. The V gene's germline CDR1 is SGHRS and CDR2 YFSETQ. This CDR3 has 13 amino acids. Trimming cost V 0 bases and J 5 bases, with 9 bases left between them. Sequences were obtained from naive CD4+ T cells from PBMCs. Documented subset: CD45RA+ positively selected. V is TRBV5-1 and J is TRBJ2-7; D not resolved. This TCR came from a man between 18 and 35 years old in good health. Some clones in this sample may be carry-over from other donors' samples. CDR3 coding DNA: TGCGCCAGCAGCTTGGCCTCAAGAAACGAGCAGTACTTC. This sequence encodes CASSLASRNEQYF.